The 8 T cell receptor beta chains in this list originate from one sample, sequenced in a study of shared clonotypes between healthy human individuals. Libraries were prepared by immunoSEQ multiplex PCR; TCRdb keeps only in-frame clonotypes and omits some of them. The sample holds about 1 million clones, about 75% seen once. Sequencing used memory CD4+ T cells sorted from blood. The subset was: CD45RA-negative fraction. These receptors were collected from a man aged 18 to 35 in good health.

V gene TRBV30 combines with J gene TRBJ2-1; 15 bases are a match to TRBD2. With 4 bases clipped from V and 0 bases from J, the junction kept 13 bases outside the gene matches. The CDR3 sequence is 20 residues long. CDR1 is GTSNPN and CDR2 is SVGIG in the germline V gene (reference sequence). The CDR3 nucleotides read TGTGCCTGGACTGGATGGGGACTAGCGGGAGGCGGCAGCTCCTACAATGAGCAGTTCTTC. It yields the protein CAWTGWGLAGGGSSYNEQFF.

The CDR3, as DNA: TGTGCCAGTAGTATGGGCCACGAGCAGTACTTC. It codes for CASSMGHEQYF. The chain has TRBV19 and TRBJ2-7; no reliable D call. This CDR3 contains 11 residues. The V gene lost 3 bases and the J gene lost 5 bases, with 5 bases spanning the gap. CDR1 is LNHDA and CDR2 is SQIVND in the germline V gene (reference sequence).

This clone came up many times. The chain uses TRBV27 and TRBJ2-3; D is uncertain. From germline, CDR1 is MNHEY and CDR2 SMNVEV (reference sequence). The CDR3 covers 14 residues. The V end lost 5 bases, the J end lost 0 bases, and 9 bases lay between the germline ends. CDR3 DNA: TGTGCCAGCAGTCCACAGATTAGCACAGATACGCAGTATTTT. Residues: CASSPQISTDTQYF.

This chain uses TRBV5-5 with TRBJ2-2; D gene uncertain. Trimming left V 1 base short and J 5 bases short, with 9 bases between. Looked up from germline, CDR1 is SGHKS and CDR2 is YYEKEE (reference sequence). This CDR3 has 14 amino acids. The chain's CDR3 is CASSLWAETGELFF. CDR3 DNA: TGTGCCAGCAGCTTGTGGGCGGAGACCGGGGAGCTGTTTTTT.

This chain joins TRBV19 and TRBJ1-5; tentative D call: TRBD1 (6 bases). The V end lost 5 bases, the J end lost 6 bases, and 14 bases lay between the germline ends. CDR1 is LNHDA and CDR2 is SQIVND in the germline V gene (reference sequence). The CDR3 totals 14 residues. In DNA form, the CDR3 reads TGTGCCAGTAGTCCGACAGGCGTTGGTCAGCCCCAGCATTTT. Its protein product is CASSPTGVGQPQHF. The entire variable domain, with the rest obtained from reference TRBV19 and TRBJ1-5, is as follows: DGGITQSPKYLFRKEGQNVTLSCEQNLNHDAMYWYRQDPGQGLRLIYYSQIVNDFQKGDIAEGYSVSREKKESFPLTVTSAQKNPTAFYLCASSPTGVGQPQHFGDGTRLSIL.

This sequence joins TRBV9 and TRBJ1-3; D is uncertain. The germline V and J ends were trimmed by 1 base and 0 bases, with 11 bases remaining between them. CDR3 length: 16 residues. CDR1 is SGDLS, CDR2 YYNGEE, per germline. This CDR3 is CASSVWAGDSGNTIYF. CDR3 nucleotides: TGTGCCAGCAGCGTATGGGCGGGAGACTCTGGAAACACCATATATTTT.

J is TRBJ2-5 and V is TRBV2; TRBD1 might be the D (5 bases). V was shortened by 5 bases and J by 1 base, with 11 bases between the two germline ends. Germline CDR1 reads SNHLY; CDR2 reads FYNNEI. This CDR3 is built from 14 residues. CDR3 in DNA: TGTGCCAGCAGTCCCTGGACAAGCCAAGAGACCCAGTACTTC. Its translation is CASSPWTSQETQYF.

This chain uses TRBV7-3 with TRBJ1-1; the D gene is possibly TRBD1 (5 bases). CDR1 is SGHTA and CDR2 is FQGTGA in the germline V gene. This CDR3 has 15 amino acids. V lost 5 bases to trimming and J lost 3 bases, with 16 bases between them. In nucleotides, the CDR3 is TGTGCCAGCAGCCCCTCAGGGTTGTGGGACACTGAAGCTTTCTTT. This gives the protein CASSPSGLWDTEAFF.